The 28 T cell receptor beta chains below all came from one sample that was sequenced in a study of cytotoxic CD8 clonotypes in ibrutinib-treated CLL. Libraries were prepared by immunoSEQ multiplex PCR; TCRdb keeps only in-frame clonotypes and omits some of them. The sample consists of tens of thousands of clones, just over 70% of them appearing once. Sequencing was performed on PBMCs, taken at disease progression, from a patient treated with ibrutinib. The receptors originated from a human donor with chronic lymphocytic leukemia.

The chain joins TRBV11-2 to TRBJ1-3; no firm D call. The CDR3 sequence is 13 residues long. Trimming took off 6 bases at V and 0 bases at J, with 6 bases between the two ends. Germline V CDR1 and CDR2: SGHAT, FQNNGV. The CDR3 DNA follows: TGTGCCAGCAGTTCCTACTCTGGAAACACCATATATTTT. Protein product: CASSSYSGNTIYF.

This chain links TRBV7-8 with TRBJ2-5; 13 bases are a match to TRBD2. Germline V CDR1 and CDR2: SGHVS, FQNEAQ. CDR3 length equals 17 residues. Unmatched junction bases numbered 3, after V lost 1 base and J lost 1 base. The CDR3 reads CASSLGRLAGGQETQYF. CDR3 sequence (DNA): TGTGCCAGCAGCTTAGGTCGACTAGCGGGGGGCCAAGAGACCCAGTACTTC.

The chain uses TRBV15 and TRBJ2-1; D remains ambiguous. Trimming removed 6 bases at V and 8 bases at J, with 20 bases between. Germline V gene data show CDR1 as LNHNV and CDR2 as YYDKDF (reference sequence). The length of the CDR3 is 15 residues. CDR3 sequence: CATRGRTSVIDEQFF. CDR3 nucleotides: TGTGCCACCAGAGGCCGCACGAGTGTTATTGATGAGCAGTTCTTC. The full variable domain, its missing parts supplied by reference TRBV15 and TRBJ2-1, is DAMVIQNPRYQVTQFGKPVTLSCSQTLNHNVMYWYQQKSSQAPKLLFHYYDKDFNNEADTPDNFQSRRPNTSFCFLDIRSPGLGDTAMYLCATRGRTSVIDEQFFGPGTRLTVL.

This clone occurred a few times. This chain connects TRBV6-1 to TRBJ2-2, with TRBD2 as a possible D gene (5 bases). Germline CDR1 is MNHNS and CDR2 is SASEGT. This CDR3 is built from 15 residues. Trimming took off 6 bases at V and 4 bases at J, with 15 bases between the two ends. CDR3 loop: CASRWGVGSTGELFF. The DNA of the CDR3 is TGTGCCAGCAGGTGGGGAGTGGGGAGCACCGGGGAGCTGTTTTTT.

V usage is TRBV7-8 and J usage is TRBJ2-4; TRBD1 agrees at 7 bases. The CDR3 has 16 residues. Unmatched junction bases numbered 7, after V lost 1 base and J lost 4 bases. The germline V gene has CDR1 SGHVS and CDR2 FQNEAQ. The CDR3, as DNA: TGTGCCAGCAGCTTAGTGTTTGGGACAGCGAAAAACATTCAGTACTTC. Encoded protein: CASSLVFGTAKNIQYF.

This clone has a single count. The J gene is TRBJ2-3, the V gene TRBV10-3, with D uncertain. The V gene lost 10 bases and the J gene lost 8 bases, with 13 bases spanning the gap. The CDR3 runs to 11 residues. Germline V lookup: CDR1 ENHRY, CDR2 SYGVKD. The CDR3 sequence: CATGPSGTQYF. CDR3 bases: TGTGCCACCGGGCCCTCAGGTACGCAGTATTTT.

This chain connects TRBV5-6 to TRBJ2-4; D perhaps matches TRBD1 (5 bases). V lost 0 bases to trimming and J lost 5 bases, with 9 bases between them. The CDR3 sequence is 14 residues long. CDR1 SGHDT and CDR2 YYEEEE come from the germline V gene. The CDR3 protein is CASSLDRNENIQYF. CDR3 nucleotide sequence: TGTGCCAGCAGCTTGGACAGGAACGAAAACATTCAGTACTTC.

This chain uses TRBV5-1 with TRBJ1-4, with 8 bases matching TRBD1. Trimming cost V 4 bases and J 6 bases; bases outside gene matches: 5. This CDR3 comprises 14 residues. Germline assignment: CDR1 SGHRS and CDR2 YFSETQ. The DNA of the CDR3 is TGCGCCAGCAGCCCGGACAGGGCTGATGAAAAACTGTTTTTT. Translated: CASSPDRADEKLFF.

DNA of the CDR3: TGTGCCAGCTCGCCCGGGACTAAGAGTGAGCAGTTCTTC. This codes for CASSPGTKSEQFF. The gene calls are TRBV18 and TRBJ2-1, with TRBD2 identical over 7 bases. The germline CDR1 and CDR2 sequences are KGHSH and LQKENI. V dropped 6 bases and J dropped 9; count of bases not matched to a gene: 8. CDR3 length: 13 residues.

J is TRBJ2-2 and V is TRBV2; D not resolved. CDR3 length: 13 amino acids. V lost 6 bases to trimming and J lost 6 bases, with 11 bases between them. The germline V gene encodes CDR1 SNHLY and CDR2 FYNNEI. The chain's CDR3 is CASRMRTPGELFF. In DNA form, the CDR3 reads TGTGCCAGCAGGATGAGGACCCCCGGGGAGCTGTTTTTT.

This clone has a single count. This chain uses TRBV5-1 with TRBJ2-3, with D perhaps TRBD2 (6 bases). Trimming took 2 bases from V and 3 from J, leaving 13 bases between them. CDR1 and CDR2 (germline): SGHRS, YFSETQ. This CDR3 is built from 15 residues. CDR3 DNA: TGCGCCAGCAGCTTAGGACTAACCGGGACAGATACGCAGTATTTT. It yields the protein CASSLGLTGTDTQYF.

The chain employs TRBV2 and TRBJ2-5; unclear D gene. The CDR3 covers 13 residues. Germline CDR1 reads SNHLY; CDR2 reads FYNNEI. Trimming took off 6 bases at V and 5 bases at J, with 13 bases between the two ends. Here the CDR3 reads CASRVWMQETQYF. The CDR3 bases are TGTGCCAGCAGGGTCTGGATGCAGGAGACCCAGTACTTC.

The CDR3 bases are TGCAGCGTCGCCCCGGGGGGACTAGCGTTGTATACGCAGTATTTT. This gives the protein CSVAPGGLALYTQYF. The chain carries TRBV29-1 and TRBJ2-3; TRBD2 agrees at 10 bases. The CDR3 is made up of 15 amino acids. Unmatched junction bases numbered 13, after V lost 6 bases and J lost 7 bases. Germline V CDR1 and CDR2: SQVTM, ANQGSEA.

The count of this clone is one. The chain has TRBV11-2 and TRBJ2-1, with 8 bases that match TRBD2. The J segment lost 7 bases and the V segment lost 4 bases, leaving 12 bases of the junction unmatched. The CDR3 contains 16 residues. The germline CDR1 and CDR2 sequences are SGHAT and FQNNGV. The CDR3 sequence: CASSSLSGGGSNEQFF. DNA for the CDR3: TGTGCCAGCAGCTCCCTGAGCGGCGGGGGGTCAAATGAGCAGTTCTTC.

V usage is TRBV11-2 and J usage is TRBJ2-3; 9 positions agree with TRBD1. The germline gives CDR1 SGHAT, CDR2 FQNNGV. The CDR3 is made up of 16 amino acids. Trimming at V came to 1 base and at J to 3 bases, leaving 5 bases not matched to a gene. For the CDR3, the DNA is TGTGCCAGCAGCTTAGTACCGGGACAGGGTACAGATACGCAGTATTTT. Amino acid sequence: CASSLVPGQGTDTQYF. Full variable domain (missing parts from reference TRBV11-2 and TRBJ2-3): EAGVAQSPRYKIIEKRQSVAFWCNPISGHATLYWYQQILGQGPKLLIQFQNNGVVDDSQLPKDRFSAERLKGVDSTLKIQPAKLEDSAVYLCASSLVPGQGTDTQYFGPGTRLTVL.

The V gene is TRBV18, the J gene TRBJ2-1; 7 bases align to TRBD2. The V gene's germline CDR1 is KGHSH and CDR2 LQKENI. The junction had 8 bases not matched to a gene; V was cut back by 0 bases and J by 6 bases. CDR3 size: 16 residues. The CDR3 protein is CASSPPGGSYPNEQFF. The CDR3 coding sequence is TGTGCCAGCTCACCACCGGGCGGGAGCTATCCCAATGAGCAGTTCTTC.

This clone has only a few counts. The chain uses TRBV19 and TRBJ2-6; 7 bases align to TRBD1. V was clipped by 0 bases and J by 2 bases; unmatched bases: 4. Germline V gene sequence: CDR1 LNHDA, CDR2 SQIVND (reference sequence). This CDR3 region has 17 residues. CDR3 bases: TGTGCCAGTAGTATAGAGCTGACAGGGCCTGGGGCCAACGTCCTGACTTTC. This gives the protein CASSIELTGPGANVLTF.

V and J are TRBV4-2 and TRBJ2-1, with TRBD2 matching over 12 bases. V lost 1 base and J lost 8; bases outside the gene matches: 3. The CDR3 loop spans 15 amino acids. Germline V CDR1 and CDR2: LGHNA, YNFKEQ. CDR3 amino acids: CASSQGTSGNYEQFF. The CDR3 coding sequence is TGTGCCAGCAGCCAAGGGACTAGCGGGAATTATGAGCAGTTCTTC.

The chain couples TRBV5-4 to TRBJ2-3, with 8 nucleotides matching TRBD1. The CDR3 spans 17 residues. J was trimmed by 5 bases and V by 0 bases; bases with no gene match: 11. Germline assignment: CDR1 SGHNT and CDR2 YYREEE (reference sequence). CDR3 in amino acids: CASSLGGQGAFIDTQYF. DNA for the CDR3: TGTGCCAGCAGCTTGGGTGGGCAGGGGGCGTTTATAGATACGCAGTATTTT.

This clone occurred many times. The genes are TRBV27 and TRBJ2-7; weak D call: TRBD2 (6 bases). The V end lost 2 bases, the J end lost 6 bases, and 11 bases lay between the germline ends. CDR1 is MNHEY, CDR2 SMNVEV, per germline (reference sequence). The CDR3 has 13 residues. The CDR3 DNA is TGTGCCAGCAGTTTAGCGGGATGGGCCGAGCAGTACTTC. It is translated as CASSLAGWAEQYF.

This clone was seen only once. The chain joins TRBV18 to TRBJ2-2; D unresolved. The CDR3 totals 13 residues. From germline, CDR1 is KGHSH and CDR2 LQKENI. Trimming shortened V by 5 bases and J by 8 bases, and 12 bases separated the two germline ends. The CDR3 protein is CASSVWKAGELFF. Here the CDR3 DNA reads TGTGCCAGCTCAGTGTGGAAGGCGGGGGAGCTGTTTTTT. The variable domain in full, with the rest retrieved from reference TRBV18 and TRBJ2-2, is NAGVMQNPRHLVRRRGQEARLRCSPMKGHSHVYWYRQLPEEGLKFMVYLQKENIIDESGMPKERFSAEFPKEGPSILRIQQVVRGDSAAYFCASSVWKAGELFFGEGSRLTVL.

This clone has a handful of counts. CDR3 residues: CASSQRTSGASSYNEQFF. The CDR3 coding sequence is TGTGCCAGCAGCCAACGGACTAGCGGGGCGTCCTCCTACAATGAGCAGTTCTTC. This chain joins TRBV7-3 and TRBJ2-1; TRBD2 matches at 12 bases. The CDR3 covers 18 residues. J lost 0 bases, V lost 5 bases, and 8 bases had no gene match. Germline CDR1 is SGHTA and CDR2 is FQGTGA. Full variable domain (outside the CDR3, taken from reference TRBV7-3 and TRBJ2-1): GAGVSQTPSNKVTEKGKYVELRCDPISGHTALYWYRQSLGQGPEFLIYFQGTGAADDSGLPNDRFFAVRPEGSVSTLKIQRTERGDSAVYLCASSQRTSGASSYNEQFFGPGTRLTVL.

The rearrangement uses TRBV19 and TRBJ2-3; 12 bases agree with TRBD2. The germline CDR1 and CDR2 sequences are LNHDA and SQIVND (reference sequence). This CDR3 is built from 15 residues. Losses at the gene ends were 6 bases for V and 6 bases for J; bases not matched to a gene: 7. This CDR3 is CASSKLAGGSDTQYF. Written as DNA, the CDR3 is TGTGCCAGTAGCAAACTAGCGGGGGGAAGTGATACGCAGTATTTT.

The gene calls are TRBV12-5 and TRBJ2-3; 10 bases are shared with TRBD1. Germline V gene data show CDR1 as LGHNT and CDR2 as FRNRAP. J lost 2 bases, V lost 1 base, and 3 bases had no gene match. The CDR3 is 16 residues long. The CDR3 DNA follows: TGTGCTAGTGGTTTGGGGGGACAGGGGCTCACAGATACGCAGTATTTT. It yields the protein CASGLGGQGLTDTQYF.

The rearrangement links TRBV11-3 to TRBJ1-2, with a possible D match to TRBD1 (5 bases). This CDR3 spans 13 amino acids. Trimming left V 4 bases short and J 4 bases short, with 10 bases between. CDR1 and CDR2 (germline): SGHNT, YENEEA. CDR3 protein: CASSWEGPYGYTF. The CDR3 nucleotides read TGTGCCAGCAGCTGGGAGGGGCCCTATGGCTACACCTTC.

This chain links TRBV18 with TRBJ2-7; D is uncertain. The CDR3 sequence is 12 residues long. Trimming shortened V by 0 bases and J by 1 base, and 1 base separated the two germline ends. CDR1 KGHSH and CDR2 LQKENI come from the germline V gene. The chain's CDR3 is CASSPPSYEQYF. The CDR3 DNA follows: TGTGCCAGCTCACCACCGTCCTACGAGCAGTACTTC.

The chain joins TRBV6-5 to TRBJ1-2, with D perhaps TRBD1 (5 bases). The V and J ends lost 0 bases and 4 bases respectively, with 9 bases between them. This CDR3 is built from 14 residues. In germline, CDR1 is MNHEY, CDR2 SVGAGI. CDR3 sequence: CASSYSGGPYGYTF. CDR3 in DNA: TGTGCCAGCAGTTACTCCGGGGGTCCCTATGGCTACACCTTC.

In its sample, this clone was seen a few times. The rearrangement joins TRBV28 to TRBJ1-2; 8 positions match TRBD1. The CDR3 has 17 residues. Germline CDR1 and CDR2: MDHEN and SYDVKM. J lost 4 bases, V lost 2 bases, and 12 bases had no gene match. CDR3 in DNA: TGTGCCAGCAGTTTACGGGCGAACAGGGGGAGGGGCTATGGCTACACCTTC. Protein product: CASSLRANRGRGYGYTF.